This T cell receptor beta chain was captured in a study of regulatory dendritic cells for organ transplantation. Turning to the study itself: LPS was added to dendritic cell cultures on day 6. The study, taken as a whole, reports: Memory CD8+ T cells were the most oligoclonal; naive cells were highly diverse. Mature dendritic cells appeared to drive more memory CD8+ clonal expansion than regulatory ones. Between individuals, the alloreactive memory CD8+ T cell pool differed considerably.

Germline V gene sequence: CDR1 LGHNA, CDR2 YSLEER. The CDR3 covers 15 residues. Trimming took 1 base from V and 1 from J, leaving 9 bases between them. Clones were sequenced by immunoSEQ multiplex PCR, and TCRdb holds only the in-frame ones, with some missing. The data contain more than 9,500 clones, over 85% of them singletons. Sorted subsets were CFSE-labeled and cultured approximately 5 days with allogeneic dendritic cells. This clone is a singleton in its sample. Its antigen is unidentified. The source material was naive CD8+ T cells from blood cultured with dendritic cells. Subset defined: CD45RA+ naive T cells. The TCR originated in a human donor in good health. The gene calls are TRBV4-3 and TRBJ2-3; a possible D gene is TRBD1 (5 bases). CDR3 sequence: CASSQAGRGTDTQYF. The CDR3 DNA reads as TGCGCCAGCAGCCAAGCAGGCAGGGGCACAGATACGCAGTATTTT.